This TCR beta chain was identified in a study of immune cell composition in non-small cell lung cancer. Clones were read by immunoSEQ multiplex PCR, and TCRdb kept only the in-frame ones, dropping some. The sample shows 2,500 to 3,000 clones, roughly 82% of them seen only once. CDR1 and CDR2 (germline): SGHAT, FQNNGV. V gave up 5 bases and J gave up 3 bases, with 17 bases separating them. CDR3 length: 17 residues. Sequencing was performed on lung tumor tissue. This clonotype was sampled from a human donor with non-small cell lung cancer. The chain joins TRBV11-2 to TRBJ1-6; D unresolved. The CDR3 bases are TGTGCCAGCAGCACATTCCGCAGCCCGGGCTATAATTCACCCCTCCACTTT. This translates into CASSTFRSPGYNSPLHF.